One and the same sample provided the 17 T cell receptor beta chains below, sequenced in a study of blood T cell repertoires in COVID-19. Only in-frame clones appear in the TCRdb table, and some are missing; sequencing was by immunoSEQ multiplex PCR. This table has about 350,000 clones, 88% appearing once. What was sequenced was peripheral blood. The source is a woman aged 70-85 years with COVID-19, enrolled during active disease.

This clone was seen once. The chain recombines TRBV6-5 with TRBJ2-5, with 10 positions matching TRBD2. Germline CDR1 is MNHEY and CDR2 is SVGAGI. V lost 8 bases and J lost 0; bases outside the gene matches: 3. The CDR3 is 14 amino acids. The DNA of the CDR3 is TGTGCCAGCGGTCTAGCGGGGGACCAAGAGACCCAGTACTTC. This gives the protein CASGLAGDQETQYF.

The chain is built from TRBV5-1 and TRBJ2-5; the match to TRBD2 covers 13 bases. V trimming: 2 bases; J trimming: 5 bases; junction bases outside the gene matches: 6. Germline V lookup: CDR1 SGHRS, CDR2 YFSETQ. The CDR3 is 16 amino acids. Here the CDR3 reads CASSLGLAGAPETQYF. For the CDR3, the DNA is TGCGCCAGCAGCTTAGGACTAGCGGGGGCTCCGGAGACCCAGTACTTC. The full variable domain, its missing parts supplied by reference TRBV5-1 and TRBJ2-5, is KAGVTQTPRYLIKTRGQQVTLSCSPISGHRSVSWYQQTPGQGLQFLFEYFSETQRNKGNFPGRFSGRQFSNSRSEMNVSTLELGDSALYLCASSLGLAGAPETQYFGPGTRLLVL.

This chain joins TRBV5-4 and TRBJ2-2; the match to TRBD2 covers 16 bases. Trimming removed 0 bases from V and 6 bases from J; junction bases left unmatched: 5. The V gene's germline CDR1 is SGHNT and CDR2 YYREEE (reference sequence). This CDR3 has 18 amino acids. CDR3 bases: TGTGCCAGCAGCTTGGCCGGGACTAGCGGGGGGGCTCCCGGGGAGCTGTTTTTT. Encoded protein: CASSLAGTSGGAPGELFF. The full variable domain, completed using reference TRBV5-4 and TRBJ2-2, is ETGVTQSPTHLIKTRGQQVTLRCSSQSGHNTVSWYQQALGQGPQFIFQYYREEENGRGNFPPRFSGLQFPNYSSELNVNALELDDSALYLCASSLAGTSGGAPGELFFGEGSRLTVL.

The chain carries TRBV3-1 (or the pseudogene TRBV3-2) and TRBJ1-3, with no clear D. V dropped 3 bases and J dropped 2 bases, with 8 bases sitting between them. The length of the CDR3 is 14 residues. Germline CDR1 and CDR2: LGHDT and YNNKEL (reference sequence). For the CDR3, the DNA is TGTGCCAGCAGCCATACCGGGGCTGGAAACACCATATATTTT. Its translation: CASSHTGAGNTIYF.

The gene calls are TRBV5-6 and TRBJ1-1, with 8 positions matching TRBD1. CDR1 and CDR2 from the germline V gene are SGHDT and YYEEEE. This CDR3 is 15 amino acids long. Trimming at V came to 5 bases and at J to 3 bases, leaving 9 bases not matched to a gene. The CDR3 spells CASSPAGGPDTEAFF. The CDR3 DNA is TGTGCCAGCAGTCCCGCAGGGGGCCCGGACACTGAAGCTTTCTTT. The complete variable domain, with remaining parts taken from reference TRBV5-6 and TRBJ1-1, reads DAGVTQSPTHLIKTRGQQVTLRCSPKSGHDTVSWYQQALGQGPQFIFQYYEEEERQRGNFPDRFSGHQFPNYSSELNVNALLLGDSALYLCASSPAGGPDTEAFFGQGTRLTVV.

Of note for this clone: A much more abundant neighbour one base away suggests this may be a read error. CDR3 sequence (DNA): TGTGCCAGCAGCTCGACAGGGGATGGCTACACCTTC. This gives the protein CASSSTGDGYTF. This chain uses TRBV7-8 with TRBJ1-2; 8 bases agree with TRBD1. CDR3 length: 12 residues. The trim removed 4 bases at V and 6 bases at J, leaving 1 base unmatched. Germline assignment: CDR1 SGHVS and CDR2 FQNEAQ.

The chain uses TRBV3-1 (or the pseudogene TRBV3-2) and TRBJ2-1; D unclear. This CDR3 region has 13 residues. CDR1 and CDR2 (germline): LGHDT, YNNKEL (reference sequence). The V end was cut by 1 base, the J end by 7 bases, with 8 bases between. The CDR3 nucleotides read TGTGCCAGCAGCCAAGGAGAATTGAATGAGCAGTTCTTC. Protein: CASSQGELNEQFF.

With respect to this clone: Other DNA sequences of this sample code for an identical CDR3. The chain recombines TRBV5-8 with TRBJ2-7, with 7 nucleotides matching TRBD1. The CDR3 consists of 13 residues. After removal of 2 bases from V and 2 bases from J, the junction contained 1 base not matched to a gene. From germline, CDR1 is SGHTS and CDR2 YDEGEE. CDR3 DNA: TGTGCCAGCAGCTTCGGACAGGCCTACGAGCAGTACTTC. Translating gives CASSFGQAYEQYF.

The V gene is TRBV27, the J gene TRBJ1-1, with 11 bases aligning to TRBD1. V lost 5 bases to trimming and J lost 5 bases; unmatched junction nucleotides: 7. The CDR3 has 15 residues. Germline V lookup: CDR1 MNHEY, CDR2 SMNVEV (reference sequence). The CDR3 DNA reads TGTGCCAGCAGTACCTCCGGGACAGGGGGTACTGAAGCTTTCTTT. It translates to CASSTSGTGGTEAFF.

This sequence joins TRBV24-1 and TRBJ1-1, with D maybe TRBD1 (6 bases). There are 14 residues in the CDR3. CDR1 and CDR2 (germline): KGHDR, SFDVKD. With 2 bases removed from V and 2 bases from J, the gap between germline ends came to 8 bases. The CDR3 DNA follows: TGTGCCACCAGTGATTCGGACAGTAACACTGAAGCTTTCTTT. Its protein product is CATSDSDSNTEAFF.

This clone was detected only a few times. Here the CDR3 DNA reads TGCGCCAGCAGCTTGGGGGGCAGCAACACCGGGGAGCTGTTTTTT. It encodes CASSLGGSNTGELFF. The genes are TRBV5-1 and TRBJ2-2, with D possibly being TRBD1 (5 bases). Germline V gene data show CDR1 as SGHRS and CDR2 as YFSETQ. Deletions cut 0 bases from V and 2 bases from J, with 8 bases between. This CDR3 is 15 amino acids long. Combining the CDR3 with reference TRBV5-1 and TRBJ2-2 gives the whole variable domain KAGVTQTPRYLIKTRGQQVTLSCSPISGHRSVSWYQQTPGQGLQFLFEYFSETQRNKGNFPGRFSGRQFSNSRSEMNVSTLELGDSALYLCASSLGGSNTGELFFGEGSRLTVL.

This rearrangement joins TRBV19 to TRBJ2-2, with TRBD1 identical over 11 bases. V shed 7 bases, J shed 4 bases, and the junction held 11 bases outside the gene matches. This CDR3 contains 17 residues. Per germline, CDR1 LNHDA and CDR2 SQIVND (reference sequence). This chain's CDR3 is CASNPGQGAGITGELFF. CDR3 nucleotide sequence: TGTGCCAGTAACCCCGGACAGGGGGCGGGAATCACCGGGGAGCTGTTTTTT.

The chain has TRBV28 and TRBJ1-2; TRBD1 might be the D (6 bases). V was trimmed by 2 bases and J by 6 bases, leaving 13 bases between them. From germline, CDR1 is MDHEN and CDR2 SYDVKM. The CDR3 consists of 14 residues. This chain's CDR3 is CASSLIVQGHGYTF. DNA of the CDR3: TGTGCCAGCAGTTTAATAGTACAGGGTCATGGCTACACCTTC.

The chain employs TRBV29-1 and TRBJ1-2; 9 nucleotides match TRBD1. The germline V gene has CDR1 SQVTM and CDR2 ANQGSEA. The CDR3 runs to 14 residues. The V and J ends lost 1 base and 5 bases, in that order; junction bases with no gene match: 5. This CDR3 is CSVEGGTGRYGYTF. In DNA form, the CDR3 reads TGCAGCGTTGAAGGGGGGACAGGGAGATATGGCTACACCTTC.

The CDR3 region has the DNA TGTGCCAGCAGCTCTTCACGGACTAGCGTCTACAATGAGCAGTTCTTC. Amino acid sequence: CASSSSRTSVYNEQFF. V usage is TRBV21-1 and J usage is TRBJ2-1; the table calls TRBD2, which could not be checked here. TRBV21-1 is listed as a pseudogene. The length of the CDR3 is 16 residues.

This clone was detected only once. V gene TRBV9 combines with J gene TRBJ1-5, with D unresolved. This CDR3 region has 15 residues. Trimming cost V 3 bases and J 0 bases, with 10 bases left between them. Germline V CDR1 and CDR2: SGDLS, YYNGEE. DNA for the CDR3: TGTGCCAGCAGCGCCCGGGATGATAGCAATCAGCCCCAGCATTTT. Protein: CASSARDDSNQPQHF. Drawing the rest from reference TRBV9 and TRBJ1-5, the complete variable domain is DSGVTQTPKHLITATGQRVTLRCSPRSGDLSVYWYQQSLDQGLQFLIQYYNGEERAKGNILERFSAQQFPDLHSELNLSSLELGDSALYFCASSARDDSNQPQHFGDGTRLSIL.

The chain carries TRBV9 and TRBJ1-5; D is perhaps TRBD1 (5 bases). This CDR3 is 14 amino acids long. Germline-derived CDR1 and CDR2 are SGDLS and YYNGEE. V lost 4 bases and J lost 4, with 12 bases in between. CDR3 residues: CASSQGPGNQPQHF. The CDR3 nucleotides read TGTGCCAGCAGCCAGGGCCCAGGGAATCAGCCCCAGCATTTT.